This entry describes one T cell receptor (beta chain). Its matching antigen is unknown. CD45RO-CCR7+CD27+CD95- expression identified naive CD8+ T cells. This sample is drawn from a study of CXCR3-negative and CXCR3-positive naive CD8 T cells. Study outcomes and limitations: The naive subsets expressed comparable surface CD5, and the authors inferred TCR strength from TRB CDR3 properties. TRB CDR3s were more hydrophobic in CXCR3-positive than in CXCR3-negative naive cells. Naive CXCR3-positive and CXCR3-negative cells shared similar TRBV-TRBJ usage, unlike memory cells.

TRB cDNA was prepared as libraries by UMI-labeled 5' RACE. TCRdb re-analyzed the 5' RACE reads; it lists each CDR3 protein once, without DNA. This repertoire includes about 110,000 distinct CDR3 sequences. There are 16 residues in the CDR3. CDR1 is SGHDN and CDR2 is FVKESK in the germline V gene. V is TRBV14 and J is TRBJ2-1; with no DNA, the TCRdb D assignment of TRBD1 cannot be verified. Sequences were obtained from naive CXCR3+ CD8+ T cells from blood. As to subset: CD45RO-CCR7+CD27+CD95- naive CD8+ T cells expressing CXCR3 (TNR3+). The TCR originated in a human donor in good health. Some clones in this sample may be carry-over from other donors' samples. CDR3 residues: CASSHGPGQGMDEQFF.